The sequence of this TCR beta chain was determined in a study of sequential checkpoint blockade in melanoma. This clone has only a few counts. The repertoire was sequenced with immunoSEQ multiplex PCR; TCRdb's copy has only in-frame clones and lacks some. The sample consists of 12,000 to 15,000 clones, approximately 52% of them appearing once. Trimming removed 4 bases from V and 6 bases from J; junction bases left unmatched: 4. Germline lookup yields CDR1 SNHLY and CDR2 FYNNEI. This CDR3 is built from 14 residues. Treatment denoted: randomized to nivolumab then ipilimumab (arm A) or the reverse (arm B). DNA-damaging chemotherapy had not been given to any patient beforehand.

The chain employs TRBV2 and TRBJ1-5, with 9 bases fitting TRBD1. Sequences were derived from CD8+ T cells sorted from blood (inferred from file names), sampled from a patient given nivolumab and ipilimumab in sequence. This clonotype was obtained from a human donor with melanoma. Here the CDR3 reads CASSAGQGGQPQHF. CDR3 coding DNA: TGTGCCAGCAGTGCGGGACAGGGAGGTCAGCCCCAGCATTTT. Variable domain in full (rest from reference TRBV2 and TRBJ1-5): EPEVTQTPSHQVTQMGQEVILRCVPISNHLYFYWYRQILGQKVEFLVSFYNNEISEKSEIFDDQFSVERPDGSNFTLKIRSTKLEDSAMYFCASSAGQGGQPQHFGDGTRLSIL.